This T cell receptor (beta chain) was sequenced during a study of cytomegalovirus exposure and HLA in healthy donors. General study findings and limits: Later analysis placed DRB1 highest and HLA-C lowest in TCR association rates, which differed by HLA locus. Clonal expansion, a later analysis showed, was greater in HLA-associated TCR beta chains than in equally common others.

The trim removed 4 bases at V and 0 bases at J, leaving 3 bases unmatched. This CDR3 spans 16 amino acids. Germline V gene lookup returns CDR1 LNHNV and CDR2 YYDKDF (reference sequence). It was with 60 Vbeta and 13 Jbeta primers that the PCR ran. Profiling relied on immunoSEQ multiplex PCR, and the TCRdb table lists in-frame clones only, not all of them. The sample carries 130,000 or so clones, roughly 80% recorded once. About this clone: Its target is unknown.

The source of this sequence is a man aged 35-49 years in good health and CMV-seronegative. The gene calls are TRBV15 and TRBJ1-4; 9 nucleotides line up with TRBD1. Material for sequencing was PBMCs. CDR3 DNA sequence: TGTGCCACCAGCAAACAGGGGGCTTCAACTAATGAAAAACTGTTTTTT. This translates into CATSKQGASTNEKLFF. Full variable domain (remainder filled in from reference TRBV15 and TRBJ1-4): DAMVIQNPRYQVTQFGKPVTLSCSQTLNHNVMYWYQQKSSQAPKLLFHYYDKDFNNEADTPDNFQSRRPNTSFCFLDIRSPGLGDTAMYLCATSKQGASTNEKLFFGSGTQLSVL.